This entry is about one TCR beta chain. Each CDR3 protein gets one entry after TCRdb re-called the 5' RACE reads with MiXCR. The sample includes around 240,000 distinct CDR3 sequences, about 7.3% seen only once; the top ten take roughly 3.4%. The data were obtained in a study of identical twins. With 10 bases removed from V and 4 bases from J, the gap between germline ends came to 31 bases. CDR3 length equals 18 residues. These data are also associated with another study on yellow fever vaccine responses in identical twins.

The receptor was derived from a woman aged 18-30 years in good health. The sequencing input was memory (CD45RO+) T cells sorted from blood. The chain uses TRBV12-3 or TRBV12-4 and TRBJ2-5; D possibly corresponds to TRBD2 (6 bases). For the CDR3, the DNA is TGTGCCATCTGTTCGGACTATTTGGGCGGGGACGTGTCAGAGACCCAGTACTTC. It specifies CAICSDYLGGDVSETQYF.